This TCR beta chain is from a study of T cells after yellow fever vaccination. Trimming stripped 5 bases from V and 5 bases from J, with 14 bases between. The CDR3 is 14 residues long. Germline V gene sequence: CDR1 SGHTA, CDR2 FQGNSA. 5'RACE template switching added a universal primer site and UMIs to TCR cDNA. TCRdb reanalysed the 5' RACE reads using MiXCR and keeps one entry per CDR3 protein. The repertoire consists of roughly 70,000 distinct CDR3 sequences, with around 7% occurring once and the leading ten covering approximately 42%. This TCR came from a man aged 30-40 years who received the YFV17D yellow fever vaccine. The sequencing here drew on CD8+ T cells sorted from PBMCs, taken on the day of the yellow fever booster vaccination. This chain uses TRBV7-2 with TRBJ2-3; D might be TRBD1 or TRBD2, each matching 5 bases. As DNA, the CDR3 is TGTGCCAGCAGCCCAGGATGGGGGAAAGATACGCAGTATTTT. Translated: CASSPGWGKDTQYF.